This entry lists 13 T cell receptor beta chains sequenced from one sample in a study of T cells after yellow fever vaccination. TCRdb re-analysed the 5' RACE reads in MiXCR, keeping a single row per CDR3 protein. This sample has some 320,000 distinct CDR3 sequences, with roughly 10% found just once. The sample consisted of CD4+ T cells sorted from PBMCs, taken 45 days after the yellow fever booster vaccination. The receptors here all came from a young man who received the YFV17D yellow fever vaccine.

This chain links TRBV20-1 with TRBJ2-3; the D gene is possibly TRBD2 (7 bases). CDR3 length: 15 residues. Looked up from germline, CDR1 is DFQATT and CDR2 is SNEGSKA (reference sequence). The CDR3 sequence: CTPHWGGGGTDTQYF. For the CDR3, the DNA is TGCACCCCTCACTGGGGAGGGGGTGGCACAGATACGCAGTATTTT.

The genes are TRBV12-3 or TRBV12-4 and TRBJ1-5, with D maybe TRBD1 (6 bases). Trimming took off 7 bases at V and 1 base at J, with 14 bases between the two ends. The CDR3 totals 15 residues. The CDR3 loop reads CASTSGGASNQPQHF. For the CDR3, the DNA is TGTGCCAGCACGTCGGGGGGGGCAAGCAATCAGCCCCAGCATTTT.

Many counts were recorded for this clonotype. The rearrangement links TRBV7-2 to TRBJ2-7; tentative D call: TRBD2 (6 bases). This CDR3 has 15 residues. Germline V gene lookup returns CDR1 SGHTA and CDR2 FQGNSA. V lost 0 bases, J lost 0 bases, and 9 bases lay in between. The CDR3 DNA reads as TGTGCCAGCAGCTTAGCTCCGGGAGCCTCCTACGAGCAGTACGTC. Translating it yields CASSLAPGASYEQYV.

The gene calls are TRBV13 and TRBJ2-7, with 11 bases aligning to TRBD2. Per the germline V gene, CDR1 is PRHDT and CDR2 is FYEKMQ (reference sequence). V was pared by 5 bases and J by 2 bases, with 2 bases of the junction left unmatched. This CDR3 comprises 14 residues. CDR3 amino acids: CASSRLAGTYEQYV. In nucleotides, the CDR3 is TGTGCCAGCAGCCGACTAGCGGGGACCTACGAGCAGTACGTC.

This rearrangement joins TRBV9 to TRBJ1-2, with D perhaps TRBD1 (6 bases). Germline V gives CDR1 SGDLS, CDR2 YYNGEE. CDR3 length equals 13 residues. V lost 3 bases and J lost 7, with 13 bases in between. DNA of the CDR3: TGTGCCAGCAGCGCAGGTGGGGGCGCTGGCTACACCTTC. This gives the protein CASSAGGGAGYTF. Full variable domain (rest looked up from reference TRBV9 and TRBJ1-2): DSGVTQTPKHLITATGQRVTLRCSPRSGDLSVYWYQQSLDQGLQFLIQYYNGEERAKGNILERFSAQQFPDLHSELNLSSLELGDSALYFCASSAGGGAGYTFGSGTRLTVV.

The V call is TRBV18, the J call TRBJ1-4, with D tentatively TRBD1 (5 bases). With 6 bases removed from V and 7 bases from J, the gap between germline ends came to 12 bases. This CDR3 has 13 residues. Germline CDR1 KGHSH, CDR2 LQKENI. CDR3 in DNA: TGTGCCAGCTCCGGGGGTGACGGTGAAAAACTGTTTTTT. Translating it yields CASSGGDGEKLFF.

This clonotype was found a few times. The chain has TRBV20-1 and TRBJ1-5; 7 bases map to TRBD1. Germline values: CDR1 DFQATT, CDR2 SNEGSKA (reference sequence). The CDR3 sequence is 14 residues long. With 4 bases clipped from V and 6 bases from J, the junction kept 9 bases outside the gene matches. The CDR3 spells CSANPGQWAQPQHF. The CDR3 region has the DNA TGCAGTGCTAACCCGGGACAGTGGGCTCAGCCCCAGCATTTT.

This clonotype showed up many times. The chain has TRBV10-3 and TRBJ1-4; no firm D call. V was shortened by 0 bases and J by 6 bases, with 17 bases between the two germline ends. This CDR3 has 17 residues. CDR1 ENHRY and CDR2 SYGVKD come from the germline V gene. CDR3 DNA sequence: TGTGCCATCAGTGAGTCAGGAGGCGGACGGCGGGATGAAAAACTGTTTTTT. It yields the protein CAISESGGGRRDEKLFF.

This clonotype was seen only a few times. CDR3 in amino acids: CASSARGLAGGNEQFF. The CDR3 bases are TGTGCCAGCAGCGCGAGGGGACTAGCGGGGGGAAATGAGCAGTTCTTC. The J gene is TRBJ2-1, the V gene TRBV7-9; 15 nucleotides match TRBD2. The CDR3 totals 16 residues. The trim removed 5 bases at V and 7 bases at J, leaving 6 bases unmatched. The V gene's germline CDR1 is SEHNR and CDR2 FQNEAQ (reference sequence).

The sample holds a few counts of this clonotype. V and J are TRBV5-8 and TRBJ1-1, with D unresolved. CDR1 and CDR2 from the germline V gene are SGHTS and YDEGEE. This CDR3 spans 14 amino acids. Trimming stripped 1 base from V and 6 bases from J, with 13 bases between. The CDR3 DNA is TGTGCCAGCAGCTTGTTTCGGGGAACGGCTGAAGCTTTCTTT. This encodes CASSLFRGTAEAFF.

Many counts were recorded for this clonotype. V gene TRBV3-1 combines with J gene TRBJ1-1, with unresolved D. The CDR3 runs 11 residues. V was shortened by 6 bases and J by 5 bases, with 7 bases between the two germline ends. Germline CDR1 reads LGHDT; CDR2 reads YNNKEL (reference sequence). The CDR3 sequence: CASRSRTEAFF. The DNA for the CDR3 is TGTGCCAGCAGATCCAGAACTGAAGCTTTCTTT.

This chain links TRBV18 with TRBJ2-5; tentatively, D is TRBD1 (6 bases). From germline, CDR1 is KGHSH and CDR2 LQKENI. The germline V and J ends were trimmed by 4 bases and 5 bases, with 14 bases remaining between them. The CDR3 is 14 residues long. This chain's CDR3 is CASSLQGSRETQYF. The CDR3 DNA reads TGTGCCAGCTCACTACAGGGATCGCGGGAGACCCAGTACTTC.

V and J are TRBV12-5 and TRBJ1-1; D not resolved. Trimming removed 0 bases from V and 2 bases from J, with 4 bases in between. Germline V lookup: CDR1 LGHNT, CDR2 FRNRAP. The CDR3 has 13 residues. This CDR3 is CASGLVSNTEAFF. The DNA for the CDR3 is TGTGCTAGTGGTTTGGTATCCAACACTGAAGCTTTCTTT.